This T cell receptor (beta chain) was captured in a study of Graves' ophthalmopathy and Graves' hyperthyroidism. Remarks on this clonotype: What it binds is not known.

Study-wide points: This model predicted ophthalmopathy progression (sensitivity around 71%, specificity approximately 77%).

RNA transcripts were the template, and TCR beta CDR3 regions were amplified from them. First-round RT-PCR used HTBI primers; second-round multiplex PCR followed. From the multiplex PCR reads, TCRdb called clonotypes with MiXCR, one entry per CDR3 protein. This sample has hundreds of thousands of distinct CDR3 sequences, with about 46% found just once. Trimming removed 8 bases at V and 1 base at J, with 20 bases between. The germline gives CDR1 ENHRY, CDR2 SYGVKD. The CDR3 sequence is 16 residues long. This chain joins TRBV10-3 and TRBJ1-1; a weak D match, TRBD1 (6 bases). The sequence came from an adult man with Graves' ophthalmopathy. Material for sequencing was peripheral blood. CDR3 DNA: TGTGCCATCGGGGGCTTCCGAGGTGCTAGGAACACTGAAGCTTTCTTT. Translating gives CAIGGFRGARNTEAFF.